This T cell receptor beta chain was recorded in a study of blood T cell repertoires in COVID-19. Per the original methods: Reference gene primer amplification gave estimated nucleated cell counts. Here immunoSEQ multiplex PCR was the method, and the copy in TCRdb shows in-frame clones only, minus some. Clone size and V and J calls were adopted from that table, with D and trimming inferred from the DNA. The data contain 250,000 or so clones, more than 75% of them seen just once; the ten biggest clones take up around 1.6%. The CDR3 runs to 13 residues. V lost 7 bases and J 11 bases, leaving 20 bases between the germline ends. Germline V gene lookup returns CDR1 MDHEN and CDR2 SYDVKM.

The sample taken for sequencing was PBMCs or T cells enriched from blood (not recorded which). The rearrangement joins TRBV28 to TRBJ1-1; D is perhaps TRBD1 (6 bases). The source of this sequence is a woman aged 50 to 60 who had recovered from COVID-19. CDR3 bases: TGTGCCAGCACCAACCCACAGGGAACGGGGGCTTTCTTT. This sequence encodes CASTNPQGTGAFF.